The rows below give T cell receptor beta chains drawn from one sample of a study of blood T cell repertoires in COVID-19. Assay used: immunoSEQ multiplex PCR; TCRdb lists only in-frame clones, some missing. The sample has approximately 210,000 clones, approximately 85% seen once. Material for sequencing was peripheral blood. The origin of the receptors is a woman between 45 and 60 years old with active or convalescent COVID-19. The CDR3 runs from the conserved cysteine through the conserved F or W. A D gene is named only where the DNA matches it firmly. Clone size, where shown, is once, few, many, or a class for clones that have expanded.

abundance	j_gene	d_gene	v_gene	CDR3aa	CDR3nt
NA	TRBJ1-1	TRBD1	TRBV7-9	CASSFPGGAGLNTEAFF	TGTGCCAGCAGCTTCCCAGGGGGCGCGGGGCTGAATACTGAAGCTTTCTTT
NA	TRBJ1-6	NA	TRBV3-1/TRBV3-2	CASSQERAMALHF	TGTGCCAGCAGCCAAGAAAGAGCCATGGCCCTCCACTTT
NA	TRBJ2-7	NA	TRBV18	CASSPGLSYEQYF	TGTGCCAGCTCACCGGGACTCTCCTACGAGCAGTACTTC
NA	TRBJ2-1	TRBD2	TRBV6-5	CASSYSPLAGVNEQFF	TGTGCCAGCAGTTACTCGCCTCTAGCGGGGGTTAATGAGCAGTTCTTC
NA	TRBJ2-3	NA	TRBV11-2	CASSLEGRTSTDTQYF	TGTGCCAGCAGCTTAGAGGGTAGGACTAGCACAGATACGCAGTATTTT
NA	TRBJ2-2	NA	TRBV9	CASSARLGAAGELFF	TGTGCCAGCAGCGCCCGCTTGGGGGCGGCCGGGGAGCTGTTTTTT
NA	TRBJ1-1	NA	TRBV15	CATKYRANTEAFF	TGTGCCACCAAATACAGGGCGAACACTGAAGCTTTCTTT
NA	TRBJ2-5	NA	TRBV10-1	CASSRQLEETQYF	TGCGCCAGCAGCAGACAACTTGAAGAGACCCAGTACTTC
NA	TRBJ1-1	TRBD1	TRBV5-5	CASRAGTGASTEAFF	TGTGCCAGCAGGGCCGGGACAGGGGCTAGCACTGAAGCTTTCTTT
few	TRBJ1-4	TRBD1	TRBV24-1	CATSDPGTGAEKLFF	TGTGCCACCAGTGATCCCGGGACAGGGGCTGAAAAACTGTTTTTT
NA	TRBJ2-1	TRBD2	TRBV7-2	CASTIKRGSYNEQFF	TGTGCCAGCACCATTAAGCGGGGGTCCTACAATGAGCAGTTCTTC
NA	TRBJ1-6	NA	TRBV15	CATSNRVESPLHF	TGTGCCACCAGCAACCGGGTCGAATCACCCCTCCACTTT
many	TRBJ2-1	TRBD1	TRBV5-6	CASSVGETGAIWIF	TGTGCCAGCAGCGTGGGAGAGACAGGGGCCATTTGGATCTTC
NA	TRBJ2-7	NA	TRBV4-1	CASSQAGNEQYF	TGCGCCAGCAGCCAAGCAGGGAACGAGCAGTACTTC
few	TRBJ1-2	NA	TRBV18	CASSPGAAYGYTF	TGTGCCAGCTCCCCGGGAGCGGCCTATGGCTACACCTTC
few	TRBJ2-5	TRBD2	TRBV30	CAWSPTGDSGREKTQYF	TGTGCCTGGAGCCCTACAGGGGATAGCGGGAGAGAGAAGACCCAGTACTTC
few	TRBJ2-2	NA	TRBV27	CASSAIPGELFF	TGTGCCAGCAGTGCGATACCCGGGGAGCTGTTTTTT
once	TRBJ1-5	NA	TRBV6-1	CASSGAVGGNQPQHF	TGTGCCAGCAGTGGAGCGGTCGGAGGCAATCAGCCCCAGCATTTT
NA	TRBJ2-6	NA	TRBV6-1	CASSDGSGANVLTF	TGTGCCAGCAGTGACGGCTCTGGGGCCAACGTCCTGACTTTC
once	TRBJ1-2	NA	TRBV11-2	CASSFSVNYGYTF	TGTGCCAGCAGCTTCTCTGTAAACTATGGCTACACCTTC
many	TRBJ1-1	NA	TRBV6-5	CASTTGMVRNTEAFF	TGTGCCAGCACTACAGGGATGGTGAGAAACACTGAAGCTTTCTTT
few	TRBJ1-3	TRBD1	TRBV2	CASSEQGAGNTIYF	TGTGCCAGCAGTGAACAGGGGGCTGGAAACACCATATATTTT
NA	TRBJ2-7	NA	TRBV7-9	CASSLTRDYEQYF	TGTGCCAGCAGCCTTACCAGGGACTACGAGCAGTACTTC
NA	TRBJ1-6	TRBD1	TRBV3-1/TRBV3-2	CASSQATGGNSPLHF	TGTGCCAGCAGCCAGGCGACAGGGGGTAATTCACCCCTCCACTTT
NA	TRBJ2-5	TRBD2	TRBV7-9	CASSFPTSGGELGETQYF	TGTGCCAGCAGCTTCCCGACTAGCGGGGGCGAACTTGGGGAGACCCAGTACTTC
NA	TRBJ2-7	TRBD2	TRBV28	CASSAAGTSGYYEQYF	TGTGCCAGCAGCGCCGCCGGGACTAGCGGGTACTACGAGCAGTACTTC
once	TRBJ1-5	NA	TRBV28	CASILRQGQYYQPQHF	TGTGCCAGCATTTTGCGACAAGGACAGTATTATCAGCCCCAGCATTTT
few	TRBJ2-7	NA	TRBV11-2	CASSLDRRWIDEQYF	TGTGCCAGCAGCTTAGATCGCAGGTGGATTGACGAGCAGTACTTC
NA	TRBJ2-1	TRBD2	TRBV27	CASSRRGGKGYNEQFF	TGTGCCAGCAGCCGCCGGGGGGGGAAAGGCTACAATGAGCAGTTCTTC
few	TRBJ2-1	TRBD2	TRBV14	CASSQETSEGEQFF	TGTGCCAGCAGCCAAGAGACTAGCGAGGGGGAGCAGTTCTTC
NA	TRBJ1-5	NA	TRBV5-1	CASSFSGVQPQHF	TGCGCCAGCAGCTTTTCAGGGGTACAGCCCCAGCATTTT
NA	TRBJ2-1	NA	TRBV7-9	CASSSQGAPQEQFF	TGTGCCAGCAGCTCCCAAGGGGCGCCCCAGGAGCAGTTCTTC
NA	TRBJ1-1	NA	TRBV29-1	CSVAHTPGSGEAFF	TGCAGCGTTGCGCATACCCCCGGTTCCGGTGAAGCTTTCTTT
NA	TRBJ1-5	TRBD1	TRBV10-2	CASSDGTGGHQPQHF	TGCGCCAGCAGTGACGGGACAGGGGGTCACCAGCCCCAGCATTTT
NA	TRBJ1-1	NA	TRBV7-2	CASSSQRIEAFF	TGTGCCAGCAGCTCGCAGAGGATTGAAGCTTTCTTT
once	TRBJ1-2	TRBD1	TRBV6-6	CASSFGTGDYGYTF	TGTGCCAGCAGCTTCGGGACAGGGGACTATGGCTACACCTTC
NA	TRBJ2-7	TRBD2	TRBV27	CASSSRTSGRYEQYF	TGTGCCAGCAGTTCCCGGACTAGCGGGAGGTACGAGCAGTACTTC
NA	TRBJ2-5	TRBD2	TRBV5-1	CASSSGLAGGRETQYF	TGCGCCAGCAGCTCGGGACTAGCGGGAGGCCGAGAGACCCAGTACTTC
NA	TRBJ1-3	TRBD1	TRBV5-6	CASSPQQGARGNTIYF	TGTGCCAGCAGCCCACAACAGGGGGCGCGGGGAAACACCATATATTTT
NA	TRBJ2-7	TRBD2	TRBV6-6	CASSYVSSGSYEQYF	TGTGCCAGCAGTTACGTCTCTAGCGGTTCCTACGAGCAGTACTTC
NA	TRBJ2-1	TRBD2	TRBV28	CASSSSSSGVSYNEQFF	TGTGCCAGCAGTTCGTCTTCTAGCGGGGTCTCCTACAATGAGCAGTTCTTC
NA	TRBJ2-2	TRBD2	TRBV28	CASKRGGTGELFF	TGTGCCAGCAAACGCGGGGGCACCGGGGAGCTGTTTTTT
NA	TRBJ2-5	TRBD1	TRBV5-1	CASSFGGTQGVETQYF	TGCGCCAGCAGCTTTGGGGGTACCCAGGGGGTAGAGACCCAGTACTTC
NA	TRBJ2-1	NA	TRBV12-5	CASALTPSRNEQFF	TGTGCTAGTGCCCTCACCCCGTCTAGGAATGAGCAGTTCTTC
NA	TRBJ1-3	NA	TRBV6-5	CASSKIGAGNTIYF	TGTGCCAGCAGTAAGATAGGGGCTGGAAACACCATATATTTT
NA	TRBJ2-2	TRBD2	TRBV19	CASSIRRLAGVQPNTGELFF	TGTGCCAGTAGTATCCGGCGATTAGCGGGAGTCCAACCCAACACCGGGGAGCTGTTTTTT
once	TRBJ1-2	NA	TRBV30	CAWSVLDGGAWDGYTF	TGTGCCTGGAGTGTACTGGACGGCGGGGCATGGGATGGCTACACCTTC
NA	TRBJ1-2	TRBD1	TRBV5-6	CASSLQGVLWNGYTF	TGTGCCAGCAGCTTACAGGGGGTGCTTTGGAATGGCTACACCTTC
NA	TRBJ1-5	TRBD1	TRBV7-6	CASSLLPAGTGVGNQPQHF	TGTGCCAGCAGCTTACTTCCGGCCGGGACAGGGGTGGGCAATCAGCCCCAGCATTTT
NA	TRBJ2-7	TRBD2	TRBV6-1	CASSEEVLGLAGYEQYF	TGTGCCAGCAGTGAAGAGGTCCTGGGACTAGCGGGATACGAGCAGTACTTC
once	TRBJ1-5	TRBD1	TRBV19	CASSPTGESNQPQHF	TGTGCCAGTAGTCCGACAGGGGAAAGCAATCAGCCCCAGCATTTT